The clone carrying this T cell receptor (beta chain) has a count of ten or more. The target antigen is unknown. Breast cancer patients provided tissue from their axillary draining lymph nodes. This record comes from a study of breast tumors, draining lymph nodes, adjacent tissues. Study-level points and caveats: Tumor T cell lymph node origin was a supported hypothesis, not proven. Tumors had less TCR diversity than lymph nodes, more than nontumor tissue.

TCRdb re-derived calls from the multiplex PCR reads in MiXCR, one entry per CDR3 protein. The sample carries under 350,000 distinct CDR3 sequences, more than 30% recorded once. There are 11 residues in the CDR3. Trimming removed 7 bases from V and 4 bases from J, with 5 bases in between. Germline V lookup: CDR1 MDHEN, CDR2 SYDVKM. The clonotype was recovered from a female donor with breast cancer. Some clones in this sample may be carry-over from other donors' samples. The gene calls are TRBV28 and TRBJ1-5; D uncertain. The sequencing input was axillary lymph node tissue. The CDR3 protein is CASTMNQPQHF. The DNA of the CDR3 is TGTGCCAGCACCATGAATCAGCCCCAGCATTTT.